This TCR beta chain was identified in a study of OX40 agonist ivuxolimab in advanced cancers. The protocol was immunoSEQ multiplex PCR, while the TCRdb copy is restricted to in-frame clones and leaves out a portion. The sample yields around 100,000 clones, roughly nine tenths seen once. This CDR3 has 15 residues. CDR1 and CDR2 (germline): MNHNS, SASEGT. V was clipped by 1 base and J by 5 bases, with 11 bases between them. V is TRBV6-1 and J is TRBJ1-4; the D is unclear. This receptor was taken from an adult with an advanced solid tumor such as melanoma, head and neck, liver or kidney cancer. The material was CD4+ or CD8+ T cells sorted from blood, obtained in a trial of the OX40 agonist ivuxolimab. CDR3 region: CASSEDLPGNEKLFF. The DNA for the CDR3 is TGTGCCAGCAGTGAAGACCTACCGGGGAATGAAAAACTGTTTTTT.